The 31 T cell receptor beta chains below were found in one sample sequenced in a study of blood T cell repertoires in COVID-19 (TCRdb year 2020). The library was produced with the immunoSEQ multiplex PCR assay. TCRdb carries this immuneACCESS record with in-frame sequences only. Its versions omit some clonotypes, under half of them owing to an unresolved V gene in the studies checked, with the rest unexplained. For this sample the table gives 350,000 to 400,000 clones, of which nearly 90% were detected only once. Of the sample, around 7% is held by the ten largest clones. Input material: peripheral blood. These receptors were collected from a man in his late teens or twenties with active or convalescent COVID-19.

V and J are TRBV19 and TRBJ2-1; weak D call: TRBD1 (5 bases). Germline CDR1 reads LNHDA; CDR2 reads SQIVND (reference sequence). V gave up 5 bases and J gave up 1 base, with 6 bases separating them. CDR3 length: 13 amino acids. Written as DNA, the CDR3 is TGTGCCAGTAGTTCAGGGTCCTACAATGAGCAGTTCTTC. Protein product: CASSSGSYNEQFF.

The sample holds a few counts of this clone. This sequence joins TRBV19 and TRBJ2-2, with 9 bases fitting TRBD1. The CDR3 spans 17 residues. The germline gives CDR1 LNHDA, CDR2 SQIVND (reference sequence). J lost 1 base, V lost 4 bases, and 7 bases had no gene match. The CDR3 DNA reads TGTGCCAGTAGTAGCCGGCCGGGACAGGGGAACACCGGGGAGCTGTTTTTT. Its translation: CASSSRPGQGNTGELFF. Full variable domain (outside the CDR3, taken from reference TRBV19 and TRBJ2-2): DGGITQSPKYLFRKEGQNVTLSCEQNLNHDAMYWYRQDPGQGLRLIYYSQIVNDFQKGDIAEGYSVSREKKESFPLTVTSAQKNPTAFYLCASSSRPGQGNTGELFFGEGSRLTVL.

CDR3 region: CAIRKTSGDTDTQYF. The DNA for the CDR3 is TGTGCCATCAGAAAGACTAGCGGGGACACGGATACGCAGTATTTT. The gene calls are TRBV10-3 and TRBJ2-3, with 11 bases that match TRBD2. The V and J ends lost 6 bases and 6 bases, in that order; junction bases with no gene match: 8. This CDR3 spans 15 amino acids. Germline-derived CDR1 and CDR2 are ENHRY and SYGVKD.

As to this clone: In the same sample, other DNA sequences code for this CDR3. V gene TRBV9 combines with J gene TRBJ2-7, with 7 positions matching TRBD2. The germline V gene has CDR1 SGDLS and CDR2 YYNGEE. The junction had 6 bases not matched to a gene; V was cut back by 1 base and J by 2 bases. The CDR3 length is 15 residues. The CDR3 bases are TGTGCCAGCAGCGTAAGGGCGGGAGCGGCCTACGAGCAGTACTTC. This codes for CASSVRAGAAYEQYF.

The chain recombines TRBV24-1 with TRBJ1-1; TRBD1 agrees at 9 bases. Trimming at V came to 7 bases and at J to 5 bases, leaving 10 bases not matched to a gene. CDR3 length equals 15 residues. The germline gives CDR1 KGHDR, CDR2 SFDVKD. The CDR3 region is CATSGPTGGKTEAFF. The CDR3 DNA reads as TGTGCCACCAGCGGCCCAACAGGGGGCAAAACTGAAGCTTTCTTT.

The chain is built from TRBV9 and TRBJ2-5; 10 bases map to TRBD2. There are 16 residues in the CDR3. The germline CDR1 and CDR2 sequences are SGDLS and YYNGEE. V gave up 3 bases and J gave up 5 bases; unmatched junction bases: 10. The CDR3 reads CASSAYSSGGGETQYF. The CDR3 DNA reads TGTGCCAGCAGCGCCTATTCTAGCGGGGGCGGGGAGACCCAGTACTTC.

This clone was counted only a few times. This sample also contains other DNA sequences that code for the same CDR3. J is TRBJ2-2 and V is TRBV18, with D perhaps matching TRBD1 (6 bases). With 0 bases removed from V and 2 bases from J, the gap between germline ends came to 7 bases. Per the germline V gene, CDR1 is KGHSH and CDR2 is LQKENI. This CDR3 is built from 15 residues. The CDR3 loop reads CASSPPGGNTGELFF. DNA of the CDR3: TGTGCCAGCTCACCACCAGGGGGAAACACCGGGGAGCTGTTTTTT.

J is TRBJ2-1 and V is TRBV4-2; 10 bases line up with TRBD2. The J segment lost 2 bases and the V segment lost 2 bases, leaving 3 bases of the junction unmatched. The germline V gene has CDR1 LGHNA and CDR2 YNFKEQ. This CDR3 has 16 amino acids. CDR3 DNA sequence: TGTGCCAGCAGCCAATTAGCGGGAGGCCCCTACAATGAGCAGTTCTTC. Translated: CASSQLAGGPYNEQFF.

The sample holds one count of this clone. The rearrangement links TRBV19 to TRBJ2-5, with D possibly TRBD1 on 5 matching bases. V was shortened by 3 bases and J by 5 bases, with 13 bases between the two germline ends. The CDR3 totals 14 residues. CDR1 LNHDA and CDR2 SQIVND come from the germline V gene (reference sequence). CDR3 sequence: CASSMGQAWETQYF. The CDR3 DNA reads as TGTGCCAGTAGTATGGGGCAGGCTTGGGAGACCCAGTACTTC.

This chain joins TRBV2 and TRBJ1-6; TRBD1 matches at 7 bases. This CDR3 has 13 residues. Trimming cost V 11 bases and J 6 bases; bases outside gene matches: 7. Looked up from germline, CDR1 is SNHLY and CDR2 is FYNNEI. CDR3 sequence reads: CAGMTGLNSPLHF. The DNA for the CDR3 is TGTGCCGGTATGACAGGGCTTAATTCACCCCTCCACTTT.

The V and J genes are TRBV27 and TRBJ1-2; no clear D gene. Germline V gene lookup returns CDR1 MNHEY and CDR2 SMNVEV (reference sequence). CDR3 length equals 14 residues. Trimming stripped 6 bases from V and 1 base from J, with 12 bases between. The CDR3 region is CASSLKPGNYGYTF. CDR3 sequence (DNA): TGTGCCAGCAGCTTAAAGCCGGGTAACTATGGCTACACCTTC.

This chain joins TRBV25-1 and TRBJ1-4, with D unclear. CDR1 is MGHDK and CDR2 is SYGVNS in the germline V gene. This CDR3 spans 14 amino acids. V was cut by 4 bases and J by 6 bases, with 12 bases left in between. The CDR3 here is CASSVREFYEKLFF. The CDR3, as DNA: TGTGCCAGCAGTGTACGGGAGTTTTATGAAAAACTGTTTTTT.

The rearrangement joins TRBV28 to TRBJ2-3; 12 bases are a match to TRBD2. The trim removed 3 bases at V and 4 bases at J, leaving 2 bases unmatched. Germline CDR1 and CDR2: MDHEN and SYDVKM. The CDR3 loop spans 15 amino acids. The CDR3 spells CASSFLAGGADTQYF. The CDR3 DNA sequence: TGTGCCAGCAGTTTCCTAGCGGGAGGGGCAGATACGCAGTATTTT.

The chain employs TRBV28 and TRBJ2-1; TRBD1 aligns across 7 bases. V was pared by 7 bases and J by 0 bases, with 6 bases of the junction left unmatched. Germline assignment: CDR1 MDHEN and CDR2 SYDVKM. The CDR3 contains 15 residues. In nucleotides, the CDR3 is TGTGCCAGCAACCCGGGACAGAGCTCCTACAATGAGCAGTTCTTC. Translation gives CASNPGQSSYNEQFF.

As regards this clone: Other DNA sequences of this sample code for an identical CDR3. The rearrangement joins TRBV6-5 to TRBJ2-3; 12 positions agree with TRBD2. Germline V lookup: CDR1 MNHEY, CDR2 SVGAGI. This CDR3 is built from 16 residues. With V trimmed by 2 bases and J by 4 bases, 4 bases remained unmatched. CDR3 loop: CASSYGLAGGPDTQYF. The CDR3 nucleotides are TGTGCCAGCAGTTACGGGCTAGCGGGAGGGCCAGATACGCAGTATTTT.

This chain's CDR3 is CASNSGRGYSGELFF. CDR3 coding DNA: TGTGCCAGCAATTCGGGCAGGGGTTATAGCGGGGAGCTGTTTTTT. The chain has TRBV2 and TRBJ2-2; D is perhaps TRBD1 (6 bases). This CDR3 has 15 amino acids. Per the germline V gene, CDR1 is SNHLY and CDR2 is FYNNEI. Trimming took 7 bases from V and 7 from J, leaving 19 bases between them.

In nucleotides, the CDR3 is TGCGCCAGCAGCTTGGAGGGGCGTACGTACAATGAGCAGTTCTTC. Its translation: CASSLEGRTYNEQFF. The chain carries TRBV5-1 and TRBJ2-1, with D tentatively TRBD1 (5 bases). CDR1 SGHRS and CDR2 YFSETQ come from the germline V gene. V was clipped by 0 bases and J by 4 bases, with 11 bases between them. There are 15 residues in the CDR3.

The chain couples TRBV4-1 to TRBJ2-1; 11 bases align to TRBD2. V lost 3 bases to trimming and J lost 3 bases; unmatched junction nucleotides: 4. Germline V gives CDR1 MGHRA, CDR2 YSYEKL. There are 16 residues in the CDR3. The CDR3 region has the DNA TGCGCCAGCAGCCAGACGGGACTAGCGGACTACAATGAGCAGTTCTTC. Residues: CASSQTGLADYNEQFF.

The chain uses TRBV4-1 and TRBJ2-3; a possible D gene is TRBD2 (6 bases). The germline V gene encodes CDR1 MGHRA and CDR2 YSYEKL. Trimming shortened V by 3 bases and J by 2 bases, and 12 bases separated the two germline ends. The CDR3 covers 15 residues. This CDR3 is CASSQLGGLTDTQYF. The DNA of the CDR3 is TGCGCCAGCAGCCAGCTCGGGGGACTCACAGATACGCAGTATTTT.

The chain couples TRBV29-1 to TRBJ1-2; 9 bases fit TRBD1. Trimming cost V 6 bases and J 3 bases; bases outside gene matches: 11. The CDR3 totals 15 residues. Germline-derived CDR1 and CDR2 are SQVTM and ANQGSEA. CDR3 residues: CSVGTGLGQDYGYTF. In DNA, the CDR3 is TGCAGCGTCGGGACAGGGTTGGGTCAAGACTATGGCTACACCTTC.

The count of this clone is one. This rearrangement joins TRBV7-8 to TRBJ2-7; D is undetermined. The CDR3 covers 14 residues. Germline V gene data show CDR1 as SGHVS and CDR2 as FQNEAQ. V dropped 6 bases and J dropped 1 base, with 13 bases sitting between them. The CDR3 DNA is TGTGCCAGCAGTCCTGACTTGGAGTCCTACGAGCAGTACTTC. This sequence encodes CASSPDLESYEQYF.

The chain employs TRBV4-3 and TRBJ2-2; 9 positions match TRBD2. The V gene end was trimmed by 4 bases and the J gene end by 4 bases; junction bases not matched to a gene: 10. The CDR3 has 17 residues. Looked up from germline, CDR1 is LGHNA and CDR2 is YSLEER. This CDR3 is CASSPGIAGVSTGELFF. CDR3 sequence (DNA): TGCGCCAGCAGCCCTGGGATAGCGGGAGTCAGCACCGGGGAGCTGTTTTTT.

The chain recombines TRBV9 with TRBJ2-3, with D possibly matching TRBD2 (6 bases). V was clipped by 7 bases and J by 7 bases, with 19 bases between them. The germline CDR1 and CDR2 sequences are SGDLS and YYNGEE. CDR3 length: 14 residues. CDR3 protein: CASGWGDGGNTQYF. DNA of the CDR3: TGTGCCAGCGGGTGGGGTGACGGGGGTAATACGCAGTATTTT.

The chain joins TRBV7-2 to TRBJ1-1; D not resolved. V was clipped by 7 bases and J by 4 bases, with 19 bases between them. CDR3 length: 15 amino acids. Per germline, CDR1 SGHTA and CDR2 FQGNSA. The CDR3 nucleotides are TGTGCCAGCACACCTTCGGTGATAGTCGGCACTGAAGCTTTCTTT. This encodes CASTPSVIVGTEAFF.

This clone was seen many times. The rearrangement uses TRBV6-1 and TRBJ2-2; 12 bases map to TRBD2. The CDR3 length is 15 residues. J lost 6 bases, V lost 2 bases, and 1 base had no gene match. Per the germline V gene, CDR1 is MNHNS and CDR2 is SASEGT. The CDR3: CASSELAGGPGELFF. The CDR3 DNA sequence: TGTGCCAGCAGTGAACTAGCGGGGGGGCCCGGGGAGCTGTTTTTT.

A note on this clone: The same CDR3 is also encoded by other DNA sequences in this sample. This rearrangement joins TRBV6-2 or TRBV6-3 to TRBJ2-7; D ambiguous. This CDR3 has 12 residues. Per germline, CDR1 MNHEY and CDR2 SVGEGT. Trimming removed 5 bases from V and 0 bases from J, with 5 bases in between. The CDR3 protein is CASSVSSYEQYF. As DNA, the CDR3 is TGTGCCAGCAGTGTCAGCTCCTACGAGCAGTACTTC.

The chain combines TRBV29-1 with TRBJ1-2, with unresolved D. Trimming cost V 3 bases and J 8 bases, with 10 bases left between them. The CDR3 length is 11 residues. CDR1 and CDR2 from the germline V gene are SQVTM and ANQGSEA. DNA of the CDR3: TGCAGCGTTGATCTTTACTCGGGCTACACCTTC. It encodes CSVDLYSGYTF.

This clone showed up just a few times. This chain connects TRBV6-6 to TRBJ1-5; 8 nucleotides agree with TRBD1. V gave up 2 bases and J gave up 11 bases; unmatched junction bases: 5. Germline V gene sequence: CDR1 MNHNY, CDR2 SVGAGI (reference sequence). The CDR3 extends over 13 amino acids. The CDR3 loop reads CASSYVQGGAQHF. The CDR3 DNA sequence: TGTGCCAGCAGTTACGTACAGGGGGGTGCCCAGCATTTT.

V usage is TRBV6-2 or TRBV6-3 and J usage is TRBJ1-1; TRBD1 might be the D (5 bases). Germline loops: CDR1 MNHEY, CDR2 SVGEGT. There are 14 residues in the CDR3. Trimming left V 2 bases short and J 4 bases short, with 11 bases between. CDR3 nucleotide sequence: TGTGCCAGCAGTTACCGGCAGGGTGGCACTGAAGCTTTCTTT. Protein sequence: CASSYRQGGTEAFF.

To note about this clone: A read error may produce the germline difference seen at one junction end. The chain recombines TRBV27 with TRBJ2-6, with D perhaps matching TRBD1 (6 bases). The CDR3 contains 16 residues. Per germline, CDR1 MNHEY and CDR2 SMNVEV (reference sequence). The CDR3 loop reads CASSTSTGPGANVLTF. CDR3 bases: TGTGCCAGCAGTACTAGTACAGGGCCTGGGGCCAACGTGCTGACTTTC.

This clone was recorded only once. The V call is TRBV5-6, the J call TRBJ1-2; TRBD1 aligns across 7 bases. CDR1 and CDR2 (germline): SGHDT, YYEEEE. The CDR3 runs to 13 residues. The ends lost 7 bases at V and 5 bases at J; junction bases unmatched: 8. In DNA, the CDR3 is TGTGCCAGCCGAATCGACAGGGCTTATGGCTACACCTTC. Translated, it gives CASRIDRAYGYTF.